This T cell receptor (beta chain) was captured by sequencing in a study of radiotherapy plus CTLA-4 blockade in lung cancer. In the study overall: Of all patients, 15% to 20% responded objectively and approximately 31% showed disease control.

Comments on this clone: Its target is unknown.

Study results and limitations: Per reports, early blood T cell clone dynamics, plus interferon-beta, forecast response most strongly. Expansion in blood of tumor-derived TCR clones was seen after radiotherapy plus ipilimumab.

Produced via immunoSEQ multiplex PCR; TCRdb's table is partial and in-frame only. The sample records 42,000 or so clones, approximately 75% being singletons. This CDR3 spans 16 amino acids. The V segment lost 5 bases and the J segment 8 bases; nucleotides outside the gene matches: 11. The germline gives CDR1 SGHTA, CDR2 FQGNSA. Focal radiation and CTLA-4 blockade (ipilimumab) were tested in chemo-refractory metastatic non-small-cell lung cancer patients. The receptor comes from a human donor with non-small cell lung cancer that progressed on radiotherapy plus ipilimumab. Sequenced material: peripheral blood, taken from a patient treated with radiotherapy plus ipilimumab. This chain connects TRBV7-2 to TRBJ2-4, with 11 positions matching TRBD1. The CDR3 nucleotides read TGTGCCAGCAGCCCGAACACCGGGACAGGGGGTGACATTCAGTACTTC. This translates into CASSPNTGTGGDIQYF.